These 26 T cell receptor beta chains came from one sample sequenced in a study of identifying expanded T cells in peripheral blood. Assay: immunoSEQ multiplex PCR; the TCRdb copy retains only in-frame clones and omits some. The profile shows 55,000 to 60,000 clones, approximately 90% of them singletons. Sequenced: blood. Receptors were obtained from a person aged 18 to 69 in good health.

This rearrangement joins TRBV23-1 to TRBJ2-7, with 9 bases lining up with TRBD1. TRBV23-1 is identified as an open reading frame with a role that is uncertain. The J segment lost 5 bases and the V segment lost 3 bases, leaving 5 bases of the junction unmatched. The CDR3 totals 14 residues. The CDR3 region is CASSQGTGIHEQYF. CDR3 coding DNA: TGCGCCAGCAGTCAGGGGACAGGGATCCACGAGCAGTACTTC.

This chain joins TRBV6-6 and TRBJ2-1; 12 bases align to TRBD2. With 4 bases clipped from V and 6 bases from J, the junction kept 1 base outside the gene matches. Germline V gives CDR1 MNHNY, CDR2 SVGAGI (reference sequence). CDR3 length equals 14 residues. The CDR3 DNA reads TGTGCCAGCAGTTTGACTAGCGGGAGCAATGAGCAGTTCTTC. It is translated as CASSLTSGSNEQFF.

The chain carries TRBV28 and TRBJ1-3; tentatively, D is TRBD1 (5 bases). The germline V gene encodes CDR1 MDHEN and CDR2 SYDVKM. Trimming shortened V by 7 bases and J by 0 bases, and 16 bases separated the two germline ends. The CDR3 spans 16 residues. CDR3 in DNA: TGTGCCAGCACCCCACAAGGGGCGAGCTCTGGAAACACCATATATTTT. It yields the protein CASTPQGASSGNTIYF.

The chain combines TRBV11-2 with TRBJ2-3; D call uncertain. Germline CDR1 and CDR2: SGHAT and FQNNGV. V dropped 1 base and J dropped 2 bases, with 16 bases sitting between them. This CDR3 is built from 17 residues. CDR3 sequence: CASSLALVAPHTDTQYF. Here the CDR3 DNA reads TGTGCCAGCAGCTTAGCCCTAGTGGCCCCCCACACAGATACGCAGTATTTT.

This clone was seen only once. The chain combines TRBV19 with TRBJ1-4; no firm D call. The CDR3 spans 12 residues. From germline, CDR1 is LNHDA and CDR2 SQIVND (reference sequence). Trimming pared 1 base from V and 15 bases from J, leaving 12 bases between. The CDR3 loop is CASSIGLHIVFF. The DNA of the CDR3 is TGTGCCAGTAGTATAGGACTCCATATTGTGTTTTTT.

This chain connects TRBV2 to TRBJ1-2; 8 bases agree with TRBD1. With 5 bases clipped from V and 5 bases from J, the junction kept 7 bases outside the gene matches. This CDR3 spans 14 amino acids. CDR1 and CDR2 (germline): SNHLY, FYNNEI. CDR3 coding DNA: TGTGCCAGCAGTTTGACAGGGGCGACGTATGGCTACACCTTC. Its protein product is CASSLTGATYGYTF.

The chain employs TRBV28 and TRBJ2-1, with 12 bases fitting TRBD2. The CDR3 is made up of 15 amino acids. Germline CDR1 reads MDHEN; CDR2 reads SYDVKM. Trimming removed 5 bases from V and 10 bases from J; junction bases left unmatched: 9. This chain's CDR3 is CASSPTSGSLTEQFF. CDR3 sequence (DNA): TGTGCCAGCAGTCCGACTAGCGGGAGTCTAACGGAGCAGTTCTTC.

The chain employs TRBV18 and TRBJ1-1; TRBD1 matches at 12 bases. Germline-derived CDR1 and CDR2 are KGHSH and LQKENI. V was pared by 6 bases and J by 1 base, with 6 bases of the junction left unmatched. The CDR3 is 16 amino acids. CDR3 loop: CASSLGTGGGNTEAFF. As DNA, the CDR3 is TGTGCCAGCTCCCTTGGGACAGGGGGCGGGAACACTGAAGCTTTCTTT.

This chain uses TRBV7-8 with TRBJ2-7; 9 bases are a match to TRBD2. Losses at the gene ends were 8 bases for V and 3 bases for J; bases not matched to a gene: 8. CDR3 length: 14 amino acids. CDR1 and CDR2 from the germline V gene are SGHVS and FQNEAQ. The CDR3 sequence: CASVRGLAGYEQYF. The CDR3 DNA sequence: TGTGCCAGCGTTCGGGGACTAGCAGGCTACGAGCAGTACTTC.

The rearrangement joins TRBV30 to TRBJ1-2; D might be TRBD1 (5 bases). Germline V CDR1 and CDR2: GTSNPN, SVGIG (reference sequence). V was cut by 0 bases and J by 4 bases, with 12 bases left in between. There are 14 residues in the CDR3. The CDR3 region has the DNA TGTGCCTGGAGTGTACTCCCAGGGACCTATGGCTACACCTTC. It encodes CAWSVLPGTYGYTF.

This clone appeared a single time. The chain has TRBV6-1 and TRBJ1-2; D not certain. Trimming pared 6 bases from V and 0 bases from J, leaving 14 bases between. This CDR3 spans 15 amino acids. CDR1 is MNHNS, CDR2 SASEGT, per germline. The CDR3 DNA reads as TGTGCCAGCAGCTCCAGTTTGACCCCTAACTATGGCTACACCTTC. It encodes CASSSSLTPNYGYTF.

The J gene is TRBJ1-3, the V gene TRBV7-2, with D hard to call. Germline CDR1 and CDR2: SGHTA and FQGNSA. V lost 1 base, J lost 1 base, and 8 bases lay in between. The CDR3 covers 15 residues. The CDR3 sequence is CASSLELGSGNTIYF. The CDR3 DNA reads TGTGCCAGCAGCTTAGAACTTGGGTCTGGAAACACCATATATTTT.

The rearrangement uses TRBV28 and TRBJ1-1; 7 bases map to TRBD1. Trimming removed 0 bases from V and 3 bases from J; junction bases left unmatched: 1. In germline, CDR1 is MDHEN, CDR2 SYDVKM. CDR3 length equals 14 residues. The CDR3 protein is CASSLWQGDTEAFF. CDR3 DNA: TGTGCCAGCAGTTTATGGCAGGGGGACACTGAAGCTTTCTTT.

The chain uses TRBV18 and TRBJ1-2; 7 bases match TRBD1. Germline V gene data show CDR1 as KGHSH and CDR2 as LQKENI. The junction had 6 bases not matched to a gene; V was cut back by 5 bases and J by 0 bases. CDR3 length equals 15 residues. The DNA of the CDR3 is TGTGCCAGCTCAATCGGGACAGAATCTAACTATGGCTACACCTTC. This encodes CASSIGTESNYGYTF.

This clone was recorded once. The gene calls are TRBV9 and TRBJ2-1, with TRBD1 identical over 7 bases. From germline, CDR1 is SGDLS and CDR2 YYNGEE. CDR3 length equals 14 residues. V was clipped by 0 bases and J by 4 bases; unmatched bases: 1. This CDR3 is CASSVGTGYNEQFF. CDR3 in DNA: TGTGCCAGCAGCGTAGGGACAGGTTACAATGAGCAGTTCTTC.

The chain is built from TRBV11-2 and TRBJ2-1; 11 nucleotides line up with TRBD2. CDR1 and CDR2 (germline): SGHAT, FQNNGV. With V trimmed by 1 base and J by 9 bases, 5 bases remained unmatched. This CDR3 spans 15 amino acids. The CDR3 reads CASSLGALAGVEQFF. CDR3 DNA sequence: TGTGCCAGCAGCTTAGGGGCACTAGCGGGAGTTGAGCAGTTCTTC. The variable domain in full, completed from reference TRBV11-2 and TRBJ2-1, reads EAGVAQSPRYKIIEKRQSVAFWCNPISGHATLYWYQQILGQGPKLLIQFQNNGVVDDSQLPKDRFSAERLKGVDSTLKIQPAKLEDSAVYLCASSLGALAGVEQFFGPGTRLTVL.

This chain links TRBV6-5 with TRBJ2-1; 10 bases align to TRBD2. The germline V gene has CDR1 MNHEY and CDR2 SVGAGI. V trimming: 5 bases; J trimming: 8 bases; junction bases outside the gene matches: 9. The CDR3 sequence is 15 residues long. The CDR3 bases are TGTGCCAGCAGTAACCTAGCGGGAGAACTGGATGAGCAGTTCTTC. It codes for CASSNLAGELDEQFF.

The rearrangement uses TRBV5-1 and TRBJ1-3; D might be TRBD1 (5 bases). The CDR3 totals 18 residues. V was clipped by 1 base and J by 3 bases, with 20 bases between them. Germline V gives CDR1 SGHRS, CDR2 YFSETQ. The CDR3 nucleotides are TGCGCCAGCAGCTTGACGGGCATTGGGGAGGGGAGTGGAAACACCATATATTTT. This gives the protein CASSLTGIGEGSGNTIYF.

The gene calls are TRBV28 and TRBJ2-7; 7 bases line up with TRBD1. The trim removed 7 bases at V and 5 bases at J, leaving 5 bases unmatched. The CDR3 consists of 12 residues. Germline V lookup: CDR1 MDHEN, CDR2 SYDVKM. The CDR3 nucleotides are TGTGCCAGCATGGGTGACAGGGACGAGCAGTACTTC. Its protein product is CASMGDRDEQYF.

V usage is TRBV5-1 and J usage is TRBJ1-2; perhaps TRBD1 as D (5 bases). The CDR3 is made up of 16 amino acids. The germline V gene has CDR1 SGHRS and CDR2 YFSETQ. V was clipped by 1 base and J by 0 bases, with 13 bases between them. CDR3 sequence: CASSLLGDQANYGYTF. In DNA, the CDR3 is TGCGCCAGCAGCTTGCTAGGGGATCAGGCTAACTATGGCTACACCTTC. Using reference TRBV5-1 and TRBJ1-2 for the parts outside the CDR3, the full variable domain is KAGVTQTPRYLIKTRGQQVTLSCSPISGHRSVSWYQQTPGQGLQFLFEYFSETQRNKGNFPGRFSGRQFSNSRSEMNVSTLELGDSALYLCASSLLGDQANYGYTFGSGTRLTVV.

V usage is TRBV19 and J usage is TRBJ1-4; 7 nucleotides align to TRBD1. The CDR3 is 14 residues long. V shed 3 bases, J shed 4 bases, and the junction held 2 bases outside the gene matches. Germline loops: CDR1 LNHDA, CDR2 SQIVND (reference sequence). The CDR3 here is CASSIGQDNEKLFF. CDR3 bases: TGTGCCAGTAGTATCGGACAGGATAATGAAAAACTGTTTTTT.

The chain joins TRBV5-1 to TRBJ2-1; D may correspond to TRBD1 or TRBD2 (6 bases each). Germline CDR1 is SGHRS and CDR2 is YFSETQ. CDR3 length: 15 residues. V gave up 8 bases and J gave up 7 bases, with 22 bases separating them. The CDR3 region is CASTLLADSSNEQFF. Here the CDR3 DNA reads TGCGCCAGTACACTTTTAGCGGACAGCTCTAATGAGCAGTTCTTC.

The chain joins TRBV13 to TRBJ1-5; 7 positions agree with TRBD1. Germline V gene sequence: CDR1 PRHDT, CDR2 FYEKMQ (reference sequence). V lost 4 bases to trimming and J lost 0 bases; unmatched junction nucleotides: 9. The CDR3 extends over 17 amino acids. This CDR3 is CASSSRQGLYSNQPQHF. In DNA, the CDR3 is TGTGCCAGCAGCTCACGACAGGGACTGTATAGCAATCAGCCCCAGCATTTT.

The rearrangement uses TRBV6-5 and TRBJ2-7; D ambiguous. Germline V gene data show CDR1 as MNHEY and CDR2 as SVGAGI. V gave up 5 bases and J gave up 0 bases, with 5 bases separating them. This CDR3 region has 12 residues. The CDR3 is CASSADSYEQYF. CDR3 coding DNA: TGTGCCAGCAGTGCGGACTCCTACGAGCAGTACTTC.

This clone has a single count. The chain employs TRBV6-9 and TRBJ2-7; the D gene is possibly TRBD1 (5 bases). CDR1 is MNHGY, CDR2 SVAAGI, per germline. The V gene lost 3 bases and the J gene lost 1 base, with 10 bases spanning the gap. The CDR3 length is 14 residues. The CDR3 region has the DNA TGTGCCAGCAGTTACCTAGACAGATCCTACGAGCAGTACTTC. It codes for CASSYLDRSYEQYF.

The CDR3 coding sequence is TGTGCCAGCAGCTTGGGAGGGACAGTCACAGATACGCAGTATTTT. As protein: CASSLGGTVTDTQYF. The rearrangement joins TRBV5-6 to TRBJ2-3, with 7 bases matching TRBD1. Germline assignment: CDR1 SGHDT and CDR2 YYEEEE. CDR3 length equals 15 residues. Losses at the gene ends were 0 bases for V and 2 bases for J; bases not matched to a gene: 3.